A single sample is the source of the 20 T cell receptor beta chains below, sequenced in a study of cytomegalovirus exposure and HLA in healthy donors. Repertoires were generated with immunoSEQ multiplex PCR, while TCRdb's copy carries only in-frame clones and drops some. The data contain approximately 170,000 clones, 85% of them singletons. Sequences were obtained from PBMCs. These receptors all stem from a man aged 18 to 30 in good health and CMV-seropositive.

This chain uses TRBV7-8 with TRBJ1-1; D is possibly TRBD1 (6 bases). Between the trimmed V and J ends, which lost 5 bases and 0 bases, there was a span of 10 bases. The CDR3 length is 14 residues. Germline V lookup: CDR1 SGHVS, CDR2 FQNEAQ. CDR3 amino acids: CASSPGQMNTEAFF. The CDR3 nucleotides read TGTGCCAGCAGCCCAGGACAGATGAACACTGAAGCTTTCTTT.

The chain uses TRBV7-9 and TRBJ1-3; possibly TRBD1 for D (5 bases). Between the trimmed V and J ends, which lost 2 bases and 0 bases, there was a span of 8 bases. The CDR3 covers 15 residues. Germline CDR1 reads SEHNR; CDR2 reads FQNEAQ (reference sequence). The CDR3: CASSLRGNSGNTIYF. CDR3 nucleotide sequence: TGTGCCAGCAGCTTAAGGGGCAACTCTGGAAACACCATATATTTT.

V and J are TRBV6-6 and TRBJ1-1, with no clear D. With 4 bases removed from V and 10 bases from J, the gap between germline ends came to 13 bases. The CDR3 spans 12 residues. CDR1 MNHNY and CDR2 SVGAGI come from the germline V gene (reference sequence). CDR3 region: CASSSTERRAFF. The CDR3 region has the DNA TGTGCCAGCAGTTCTACGGAAAGGAGAGCTTTCTTT.

This chain joins TRBV9 and TRBJ2-7; no definite D call. Per germline, CDR1 SGDLS and CDR2 YYNGEE. CDR3 length: 14 amino acids. Trimming shortened V by 0 bases and J by 0 bases, and 7 bases separated the two germline ends. CDR3 DNA: TGTGCCAGCAGCGTAGAAGCTTTCTCCTACGAGCAGTACTTC. Protein: CASSVEAFSYEQYF.

This chain connects TRBV30 to TRBJ1-4; 7 bases map to TRBD1. There are 15 residues in the CDR3. The germline V gene has CDR1 GTSNPN and CDR2 SVGIG (reference sequence). Losses at the gene ends were 1 base for V and 10 bases for J; bases not matched to a gene: 12. CDR3 protein: CAWSDPIDREGKLFF. In DNA, the CDR3 is TGTGCCTGGAGTGACCCGATCGACAGGGAAGGAAAACTGTTTTTT.

The rearrangement links TRBV11-3 to TRBJ2-5, with a tentative D call TRBD2 (6 bases). V dropped 0 bases and J dropped 5 bases, with 16 bases sitting between them. In germline, CDR1 is SGHNT, CDR2 YENEEA. There are 16 residues in the CDR3. CDR3: CASSLDRGVRGETQYF. For the CDR3, the DNA is TGTGCCAGCAGCTTAGATCGCGGGGTGAGGGGCGAGACCCAGTACTTC.

J is TRBJ2-5 and V is TRBV5-6; possible D gene TRBD2, 6 bases. The CDR3 runs to 14 residues. Germline CDR1 is SGHDT and CDR2 is YYEEEE. V lost 2 bases and J 2 bases, leaving 10 bases between the germline ends. The CDR3 loop is CASSFGTLQETQYF. DNA for the CDR3: TGTGCCAGCAGCTTCGGGACTCTACAAGAGACCCAGTACTTC.

This chain joins TRBV5-5 and TRBJ2-7, with TRBD1 matching 8 bases. CDR1 and CDR2 from the germline V gene are SGHKS and YYEKEE (reference sequence). Trimming removed 3 bases from V and 2 bases from J; junction bases left unmatched: 4. The CDR3 contains 14 residues. CDR3 in amino acids: CASSSRTGPYEQYF. The CDR3 bases are TGTGCCAGCAGCTCCCGGACAGGGCCCTACGAGCAGTACTTC.

The chain couples TRBV28 to TRBJ1-3; TRBD1 matches 7 bases. There are 16 residues in the CDR3. V shed 6 bases and J 0 bases; nucleotides not matched to a gene: 8. The germline V gene has CDR1 MDHEN and CDR2 SYDVKM. The CDR3: CASSLRQGLSGNTIYF. In DNA form, the CDR3 reads TGTGCCAGCAGCCTTAGACAGGGACTCTCTGGAAACACCATATATTTT.

This clone has a single count. The chain carries TRBV28 and TRBJ2-3, with TRBD1 matching over 9 bases. V dropped 11 bases and J dropped 3; count of bases not matched to a gene: 6. The CDR3 extends over 13 amino acids. Looked up from germline, CDR1 is MDHEN and CDR2 is SYDVKM. CDR3 sequence reads: CASGQGVTDTQYF. Here the CDR3 DNA reads TGTGCCTCGGGACAGGGCGTTACAGATACGCAGTATTTT.

V usage is TRBV5-1 and J usage is TRBJ1-2; 7 bases map to TRBD1. V lost 4 bases to trimming and J lost 8 bases; unmatched junction nucleotides: 17. Germline V gene lookup returns CDR1 SGHRS and CDR2 YFSETQ. The CDR3 runs 16 residues. CDR3 amino acids: CASSLRGPPQGEGYTF. CDR3 in DNA: TGCGCCAGCAGCCTGAGAGGGCCCCCTCAGGGGGAGGGCTACACCTTC.

This clone was detected once. This chain uses TRBV7-9 with TRBJ1-1; 12 bases are shared with TRBD1. Germline V gene sequence: CDR1 SEHNR, CDR2 FQNEAQ (reference sequence). Trimming removed 5 bases from V and 2 bases from J; junction bases left unmatched: 6. This CDR3 comprises 16 residues. The CDR3 region is CASSAGTGGSNTEAFF. CDR3 bases: TGTGCCAGCAGCGCCGGGACAGGGGGCTCTAACACTGAAGCTTTCTTT. The full variable domain, in which reference TRBV7-9 and TRBJ1-1 provide the parts outside the CDR3, is DTGVSQNPRHKITKRGQNVTFRCDPISEHNRLYWYRQTLGQGPEFLTYFQNEAQLEKSRLLSDRFSAERPKGSFSTLEIQRTEQGDSAMYLCASSAGTGGSNTEAFFGQGTRLTVV.

The chain has TRBV6-1 and TRBJ1-5; D gene ambiguous. The CDR3 consists of 12 residues. Trimming took off 5 bases at V and 4 bases at J, with 6 bases between the two ends. The germline V gene has CDR1 MNHNS and CDR2 SASEGT. The CDR3 protein is CASSSRNQPQHF. In nucleotides, the CDR3 is TGTGCCAGCAGTTCGCGGAATCAGCCCCAGCATTTT.

The chain links TRBV6-5 to TRBJ2-7, with TRBD1 matching 9 bases. From germline, CDR1 is MNHEY and CDR2 SVGAGI. This CDR3 spans 15 amino acids. V lost 7 bases and J lost 5; bases outside the gene matches: 12. The CDR3 is CASTSTGTGIHEQYF. CDR3 bases: TGTGCCAGCACTTCTACCGGGACAGGGATCCACGAGCAGTACTTC.

The rearrangement uses TRBV6-6 and TRBJ1-1; tentative D call: TRBD1 (5 bases). The germline V gene encodes CDR1 MNHNY and CDR2 SVGAGI (reference sequence). The CDR3 is 15 amino acids. V shed 0 bases and J shed 2 bases, with 10 bases lying between them. As DNA, the CDR3 is TGTGCCAGCAGTTACTCGGACGGGGGAAACACTGAAGCTTTCTTT. Protein: CASSYSDGGNTEAFF.

V is TRBV5-6 and J is TRBJ2-7; 10 bases are shared with TRBD1. The CDR3 runs to 15 residues. V trimming: 4 bases; J trimming: 6 bases; junction bases outside the gene matches: 10. From germline, CDR1 is SGHDT and CDR2 YYEEEE. The CDR3 protein is CASSQVDRGPGEQYF. CDR3 DNA: TGTGCCAGCAGCCAGGTCGACAGGGGGCCGGGCGAGCAGTACTTC.

The chain joins TRBV2 to TRBJ1-1; D not certain. Trimming removed 6 bases at V and 1 base at J, with 6 bases between. CDR1 SNHLY and CDR2 FYNNEI come from the germline V gene. This CDR3 contains 12 residues. CDR3 loop: CASSAENTEAFF. The DNA for the CDR3 is TGTGCCAGCAGCGCAGAGAACACTGAAGCTTTCTTT.

The gene calls are TRBV30 and TRBJ2-2; tentatively, D is TRBD1 (6 bases). CDR3 length: 15 amino acids. Trimming cost V 4 bases and J 0 bases, with 12 bases left between them. Per the germline V gene, CDR1 is GTSNPN and CDR2 is SVGIG (reference sequence). This CDR3 reads CAWNAGTSNTGELFF. The CDR3 DNA sequence: TGTGCCTGGAATGCCGGGACATCGAACACCGGGGAGCTGTTTTTT.

V gene TRBV19 combines with J gene TRBJ2-1, with TRBD2 matching 10 bases. The trim removed 3 bases at V and 5 bases at J, leaving 4 bases unmatched. The length of the CDR3 is 15 residues. CDR1 LNHDA and CDR2 SQIVND come from the germline V gene (reference sequence). The CDR3, as DNA: TGTGCCAGTAGTATCACTAGCGGGGCCGACAATGAGCAGTTCTTC. Translated: CASSITSGADNEQFF.

The rearrangement uses TRBV7-7 and TRBJ2-1; 7 bases align to TRBD1. Losses at the gene ends were 1 base for V and 5 bases for J; bases not matched to a gene: 5. This CDR3 is built from 15 residues. Germline CDR1 is SSHAT and CDR2 is FNYEAQ (reference sequence). The CDR3 loop reads CASSLEQGFHNEQFF. CDR3 sequence (DNA): TGTGCCAGCAGCTTAGAACAGGGGTTTCACAATGAGCAGTTCTTC.